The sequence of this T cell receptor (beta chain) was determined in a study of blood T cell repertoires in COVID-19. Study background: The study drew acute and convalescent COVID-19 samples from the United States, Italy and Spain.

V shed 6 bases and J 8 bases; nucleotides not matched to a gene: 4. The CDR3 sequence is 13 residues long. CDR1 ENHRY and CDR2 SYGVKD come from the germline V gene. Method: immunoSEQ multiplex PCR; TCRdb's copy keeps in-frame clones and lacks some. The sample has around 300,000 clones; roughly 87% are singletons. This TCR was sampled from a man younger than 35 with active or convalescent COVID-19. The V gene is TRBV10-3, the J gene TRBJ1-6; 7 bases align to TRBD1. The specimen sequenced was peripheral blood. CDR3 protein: CAIRGQTDSPLHF. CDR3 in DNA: TGTGCCATCAGGGGACAGACAGATTCACCCCTCCACTTT.